These T cell receptor beta chains were read from a single sample in a study of cytomegalovirus exposure and HLA in healthy donors. Clones were sequenced by immunoSEQ multiplex PCR, and TCRdb holds only the in-frame ones, with some missing. The data contain about 130,000 clones, 75% of them seen just once; the ten biggest clones take up roughly 7.3%. The source material was PBMCs. The receptor source for this set is a man younger than 40 in good health and CMV-seronegative. Each CDR3 is given with its conserved first and last residue. A D gene is named only where the DNA matches it firmly. Clone size is stated in some rows and not others, as once, few, many or a class when expanded.

J | D | V | size | CDR3 | DNA
TRBJ2-2 | . | TRBV5-6 | . | CASSLGFFAGLNTGELFF | TGTGCCAGCAGCTTGGGGTTTTTTGCGGGATTGAACACCGGGGAGCTGTTTTTT
TRBJ2-1 | TRBD1 | TRBV6-5 | few | CASSRTGTGNGEQFF | TGTGCCAGCAGCCGGACCGGGACAGGGAATGGTGAGCAGTTCTTC
TRBJ2-2 | TRBD2 | TRBV5-1 | . | CASSGRVLNTGELFF | TGCGCCAGCAGCGGGAGGGTCCTGAACACCGGGGAGCTGTTTTTT
TRBJ2-6 | TRBD2 | TRBV6-1 | . | CASSALAGGPVSGANVLTF | TGTGCCAGCAGTGCGCTAGCGGGGGGGCCTGTCTCTGGGGCCAACGTCCTGACTTTC
TRBJ1-3 | . | TRBV4-2 | once | CASSQVTTPSGNTIYF | TGTGCCAGCAGCCAAGTCACAACCCCCTCTGGAAACACCATATATTTT
TRBJ2-7 | . | TRBV10-1 | . | CASSESTGPYEQYF | TGCGCCAGCAGTGAATCGACAGGCCCCTACGAGCAGTACTTC
TRBJ1-1 | . | TRBV19 | . | CASSDSLLNTEAFF | TGTGCCAGTTCGGACAGCCTACTGAACACTGAAGCTTTCTTT
TRBJ2-1 | . | TRBV6-1 | . | CASSPDFAAGFF | TGTGCCAGCAGCCCCGACTTCGCCGCGGGGTTCTTC
TRBJ1-6 | . | TRBV28 | . | CASSSSDRSNSPLHF | TGTGCCAGCAGTTCCTCCGACAGGTCAAATTCACCCCTCCACTTT
TRBJ2-7 | . | TRBV13 | . | CASSTSGTGFYEQYF | TGTGCCAGCAGCACTTCCGGGACTGGTTTCTACGAGCAGTACTTC
TRBJ2-3 | . | TRBV6-1 | . | CASTKGVTDTQYF | TGTGCCAGCACCAAGGGGGTCACAGATACGCAGTATTTT
TRBJ1-2 | . | TRBV11-2 | . | CASSLDRNLYGYTF | TGTGCCAGCAGCCTAGACAGGAACCTCTATGGCTACACCTTC
TRBJ1-2 | . | TRBV28 | . | CASSLGSGGGYTF | TGTGCCAGCAGTTTAGGATCGGGGGGAGGCTACACCTTC
TRBJ2-7 | . | TRBV2 | few | CASSWTDIEQYF | TGTGCCAGCAGCTGGACAGATATCGAGCAGTACTTC
TRBJ2-5 | TRBD1 | TRBV5-1 | . | CASSLRGTGGGQETQYF | TGCGCCAGCAGCTTGCGGGGGACAGGGGGCGGCCAAGAGACCCAGTACTTC
TRBJ1-1 | . | TRBV25-1 | . | CASSLAGHTEAFF | TGTGCCAGCAGTCTGGCAGGGCACACTGAAGCTTTCTTT
TRBJ1-4 | TRBD1 | TRBV19 | . | CASTGTATNEKLFF | TGTGCCAGTACCGGGACAGCAACTAATGAAAAACTGTTTTTT
TRBJ2-1 | . | TRBV7-2 | . | CASSSGPGLSYNEQFF | TGTGCCAGCAGCTCGGGGCCGGGACTTTCCTACAATGAGCAGTTCTTC
TRBJ2-1 | TRBD2 | TRBV6-5 | . | CASSYGTSGFYNEQFF | TGTGCCAGCAGTTACGGGACTAGCGGTTTCTACAATGAGCAGTTCTTC
TRBJ1-2 | . | TRBV6-6 | few | CASSRGRSYGYTF | TGTGCCAGCAGCAGGGGAAGATCGTATGGCTACACCTTC
TRBJ2-1 | . | TRBV5-1 | . | CASSSGGHRGDEQFF | TGCGCCAGCAGTTCTGGAGGCCACCGGGGAGATGAGCAGTTCTTC
TRBJ2-7 | . | TRBV5-1 | . | CASSNLQGGMPSEQYF | TGCGCCAGCAGCAATTTACAAGGCGGGATGCCCTCCGAGCAGTACTTC
TRBJ2-7 | TRBD2 | TRBV28 | . | CASRPTSGGFYEQYF | TGTGCCAGCAGGCCTACTAGCGGGGGGTTCTACGAGCAGTACTTC
TRBJ2-1 | TRBD2 | TRBV7-3 | . | CASSRTSGALSSYNEQFF | TGTGCCAGCAGCCGGACTAGCGGGGCCCTGAGCTCCTACAATGAGCAGTTCTTC
TRBJ1-1 | TRBD1 | TRBV5-1 | . | CASSSDRGGNTEAFF | TGCGCCAGCAGCTCCGACAGGGGAGGGAACACTGAAGCTTTCTTT
TRBJ2-1 | TRBD2 | TRBV7-2 | . | CASSLGSGEYNEQFF | TGTGCCAGCAGCTTAGGTAGCGGGGAGTACAATGAGCAGTTCTTC
TRBJ1-1 | . | TRBV6-5 | once | CASSPSYNRVFEAFF | TGTGCCAGCAGTCCCTCCTATAACAGGGTTTTCGAAGCTTTCTTT
TRBJ1-1 | . | TRBV28 | . | CASRQGPIAFF | TGTGCCAGCAGACAGGGTCCTATAGCTTTCTTT
TRBJ2-3 | TRBD1 | TRBV4-1 | . | CASSQVQGNTDTQYF | TGCGCCAGCAGCCAAGTACAGGGGAACACAGATACGCAGTATTTT
TRBJ2-1 | . | TRBV6-1 | . | CASREAASTYNEQFF | TGTGCCAGCAGGGAAGCGGCTAGTACCTACAATGAGCAGTTCTTC
TRBJ2-1 | . | TRBV10-2 | . | CASSGGGTYNEQFF | TGCGCCAGCAGTGGGGGGGGCACCTACAATGAGCAGTTCTTC
TRBJ1-6 | . | TRBV5-1 | . | CASSEFDNSPLHF | TGCGCCAGCAGTGAGTTCGATAATTCACCCCTCCACTTT
TRBJ1-2 | TRBD1 | TRBV7-2 | few | CASSLDRVRGYTF | TGTGCCAGCAGCTTGGACAGGGTTCGGGGCTACACCTTC